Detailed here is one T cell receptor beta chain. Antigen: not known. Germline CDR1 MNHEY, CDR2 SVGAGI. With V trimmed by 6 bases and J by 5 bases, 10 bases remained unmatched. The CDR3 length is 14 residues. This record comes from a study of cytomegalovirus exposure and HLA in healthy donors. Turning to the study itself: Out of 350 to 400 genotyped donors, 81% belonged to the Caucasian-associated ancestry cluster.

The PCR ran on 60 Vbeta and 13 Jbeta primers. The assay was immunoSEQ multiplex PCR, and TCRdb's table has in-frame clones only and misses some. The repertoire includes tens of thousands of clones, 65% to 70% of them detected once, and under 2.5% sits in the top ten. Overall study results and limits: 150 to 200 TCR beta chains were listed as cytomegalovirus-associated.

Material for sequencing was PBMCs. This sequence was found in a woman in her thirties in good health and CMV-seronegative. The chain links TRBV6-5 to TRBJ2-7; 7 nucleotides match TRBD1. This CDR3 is CASRTGTVLDEQYF. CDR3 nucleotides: TGTGCCAGCAGGACCGGGACAGTGCTCGACGAGCAGTACTTC.